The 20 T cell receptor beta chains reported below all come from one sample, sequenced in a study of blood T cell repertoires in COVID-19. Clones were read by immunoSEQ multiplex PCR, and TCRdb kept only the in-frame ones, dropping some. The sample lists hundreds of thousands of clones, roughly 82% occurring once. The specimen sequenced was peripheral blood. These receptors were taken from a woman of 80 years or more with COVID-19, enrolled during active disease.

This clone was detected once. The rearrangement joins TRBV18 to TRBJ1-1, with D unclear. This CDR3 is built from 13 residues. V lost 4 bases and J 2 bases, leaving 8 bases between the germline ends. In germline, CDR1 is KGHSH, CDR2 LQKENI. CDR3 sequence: CASSLGLNTEAFF. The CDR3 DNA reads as TGTGCCAGCTCACTTGGGCTTAACACTGAAGCTTTCTTT.

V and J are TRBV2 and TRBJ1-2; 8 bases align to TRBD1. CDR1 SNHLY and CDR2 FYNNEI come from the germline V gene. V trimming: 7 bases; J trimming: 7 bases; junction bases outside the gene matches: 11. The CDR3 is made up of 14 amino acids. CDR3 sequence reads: CASTLRGLSGGYTF. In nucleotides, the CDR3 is TGTGCCAGCACCCTCAGGGGGCTCTCTGGTGGCTACACCTTC.

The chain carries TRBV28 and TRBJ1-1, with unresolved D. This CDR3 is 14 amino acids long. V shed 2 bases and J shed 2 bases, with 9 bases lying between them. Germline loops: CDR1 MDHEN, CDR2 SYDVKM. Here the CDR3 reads CASSLAPGNTEAFF. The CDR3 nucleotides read TGTGCCAGCAGTTTAGCCCCAGGTAACACTGAAGCTTTCTTT.

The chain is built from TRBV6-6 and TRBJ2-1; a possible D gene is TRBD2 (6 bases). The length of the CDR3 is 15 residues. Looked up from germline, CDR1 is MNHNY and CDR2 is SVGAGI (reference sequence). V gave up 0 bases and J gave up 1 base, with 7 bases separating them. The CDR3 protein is CASSYSGGSYNEQFF. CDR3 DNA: TGTGCCAGCAGTTACTCTGGGGGGTCCTACAATGAGCAGTTCTTC.

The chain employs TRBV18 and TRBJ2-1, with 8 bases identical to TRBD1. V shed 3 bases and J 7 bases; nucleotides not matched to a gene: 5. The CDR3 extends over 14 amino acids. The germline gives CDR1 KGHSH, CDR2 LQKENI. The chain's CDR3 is CASSPQGAGNEQFF. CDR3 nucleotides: TGTGCCAGCTCACCCCAGGGGGCAGGAAATGAGCAGTTCTTC.

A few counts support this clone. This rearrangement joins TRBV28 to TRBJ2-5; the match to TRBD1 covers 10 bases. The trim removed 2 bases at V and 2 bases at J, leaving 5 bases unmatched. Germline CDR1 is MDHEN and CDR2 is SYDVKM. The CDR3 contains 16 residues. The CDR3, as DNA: TGTGCCAGCAGTTTACTTGGGACAGGGGCTCAAGAGACCCAGTACTTC. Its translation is CASSLLGTGAQETQYF.

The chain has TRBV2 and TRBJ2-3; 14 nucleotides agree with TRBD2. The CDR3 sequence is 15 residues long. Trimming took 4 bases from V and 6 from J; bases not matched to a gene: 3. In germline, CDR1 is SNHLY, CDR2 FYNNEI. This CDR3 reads CASSGWTSGGDTQYF. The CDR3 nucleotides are TGTGCCAGCAGTGGTTGGACTAGCGGGGGGGATACGCAGTATTTT. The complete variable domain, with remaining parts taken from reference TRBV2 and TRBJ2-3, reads EPEVTQTPSHQVTQMGQEVILRCVPISNHLYFYWYRQILGQKVEFLVSFYNNEISEKSEIFDDQFSVERPDGSNFTLKIRSTKLEDSAMYFCASSGWTSGGDTQYFGPGTRLTVL.

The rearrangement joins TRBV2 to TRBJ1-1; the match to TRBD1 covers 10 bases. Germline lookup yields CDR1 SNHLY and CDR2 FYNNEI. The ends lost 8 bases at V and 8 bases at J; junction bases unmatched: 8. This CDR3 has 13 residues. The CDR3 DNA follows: TGTGCCAGCGTAGGGACAGGGGTGGGGGAAGCTTTCTTT. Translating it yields CASVGTGVGEAFF.

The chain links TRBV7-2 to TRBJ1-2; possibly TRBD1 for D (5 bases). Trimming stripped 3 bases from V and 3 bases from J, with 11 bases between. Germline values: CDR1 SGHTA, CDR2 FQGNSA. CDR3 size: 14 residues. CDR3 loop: CASSFQGQYYGYTF. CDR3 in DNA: TGTGCCAGCAGCTTCCAGGGTCAATACTATGGCTACACCTTC.

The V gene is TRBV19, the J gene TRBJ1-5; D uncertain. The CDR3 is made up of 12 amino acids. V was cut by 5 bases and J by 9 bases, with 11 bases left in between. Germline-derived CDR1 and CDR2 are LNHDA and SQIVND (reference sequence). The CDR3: CASSALAPPQHF. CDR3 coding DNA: TGTGCCAGTAGTGCGCTAGCCCCGCCCCAGCATTTT.

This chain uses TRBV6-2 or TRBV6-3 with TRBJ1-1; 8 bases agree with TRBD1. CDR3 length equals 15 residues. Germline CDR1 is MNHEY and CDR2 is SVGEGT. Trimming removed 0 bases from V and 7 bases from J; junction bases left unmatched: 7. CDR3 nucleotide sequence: TGTGCCAGCAGTTACTCGAGGGGACAGGCAGTTGAAGCTTTCTTT. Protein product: CASSYSRGQAVEAFF.

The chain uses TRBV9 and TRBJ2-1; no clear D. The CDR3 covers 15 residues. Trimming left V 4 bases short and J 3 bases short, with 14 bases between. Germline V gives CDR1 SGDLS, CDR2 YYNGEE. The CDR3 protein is CASSYTSDFYNEQFF. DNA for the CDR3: TGTGCCAGCAGCTACACAAGCGATTTCTACAATGAGCAGTTCTTC.

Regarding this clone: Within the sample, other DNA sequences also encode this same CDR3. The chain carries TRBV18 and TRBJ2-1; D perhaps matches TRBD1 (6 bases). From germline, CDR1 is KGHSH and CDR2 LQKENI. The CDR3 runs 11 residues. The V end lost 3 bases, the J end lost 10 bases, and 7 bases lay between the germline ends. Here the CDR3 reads CASSPDREQFF. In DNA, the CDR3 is TGTGCCAGCTCACCGGACAGAGAGCAGTTCTTC.

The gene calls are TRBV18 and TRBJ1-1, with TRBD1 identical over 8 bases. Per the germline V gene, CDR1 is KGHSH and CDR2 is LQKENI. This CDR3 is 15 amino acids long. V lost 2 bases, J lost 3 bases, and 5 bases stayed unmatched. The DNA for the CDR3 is TGTGCCAGCTCACCAAGTCAGACAGGGGACACTGAAGCTTTCTTT. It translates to CASSPSQTGDTEAFF.

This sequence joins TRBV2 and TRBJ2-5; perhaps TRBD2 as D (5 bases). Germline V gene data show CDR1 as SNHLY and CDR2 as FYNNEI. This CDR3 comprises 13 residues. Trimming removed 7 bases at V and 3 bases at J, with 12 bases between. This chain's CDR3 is CASIYTGKETQYF. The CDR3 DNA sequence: TGTGCCAGCATATATACGGGGAAAGAGACCCAGTACTTC. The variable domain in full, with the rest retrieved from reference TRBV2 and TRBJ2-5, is EPEVTQTPSHQVTQMGQEVILRCVPISNHLYFYWYRQILGQKVEFLVSFYNNEISEKSEIFDDQFSVERPDGSNFTLKIRSTKLEDSAMYFCASIYTGKETQYFGPGTRLLVL.

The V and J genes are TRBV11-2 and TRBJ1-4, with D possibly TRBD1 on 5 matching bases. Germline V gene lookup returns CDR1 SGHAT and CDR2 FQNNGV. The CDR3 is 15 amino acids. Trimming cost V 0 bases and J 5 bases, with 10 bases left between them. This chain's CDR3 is CASSLDQTENEKLFF. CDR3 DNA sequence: TGTGCCAGCAGCTTAGATCAGACAGAAAATGAAAAACTGTTTTTT.

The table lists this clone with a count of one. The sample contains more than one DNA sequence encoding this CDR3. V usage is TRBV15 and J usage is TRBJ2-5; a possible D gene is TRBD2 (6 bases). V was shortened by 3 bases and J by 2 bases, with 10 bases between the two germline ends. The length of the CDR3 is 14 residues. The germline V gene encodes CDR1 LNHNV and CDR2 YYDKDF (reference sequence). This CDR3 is CATSRGGAQETQYF. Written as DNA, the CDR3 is TGTGCCACCAGCAGGGGCGGGGCTCAAGAGACCCAGTACTTC.

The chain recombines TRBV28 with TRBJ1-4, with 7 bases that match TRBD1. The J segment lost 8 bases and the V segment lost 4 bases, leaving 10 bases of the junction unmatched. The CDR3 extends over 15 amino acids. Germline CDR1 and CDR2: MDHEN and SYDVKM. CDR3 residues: CASSSGGTEREKLFF. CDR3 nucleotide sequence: TGTGCCAGCAGTTCGGGGGGGACAGAAAGGGAAAAACTGTTTTTT.

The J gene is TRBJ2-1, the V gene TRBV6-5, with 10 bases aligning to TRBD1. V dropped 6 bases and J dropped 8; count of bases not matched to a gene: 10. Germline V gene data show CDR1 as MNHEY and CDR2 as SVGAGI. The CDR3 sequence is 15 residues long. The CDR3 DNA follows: TGTGCCAGCAGAGGGCTCGGGACAGGGGTAGATGAGCAGTTCTTC. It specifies CASRGLGTGVDEQFF.

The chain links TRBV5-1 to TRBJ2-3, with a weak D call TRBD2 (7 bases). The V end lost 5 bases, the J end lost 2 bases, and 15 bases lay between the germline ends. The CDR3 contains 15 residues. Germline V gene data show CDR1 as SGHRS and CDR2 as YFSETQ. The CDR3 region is CASSEGGDHTDTQYF. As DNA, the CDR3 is TGCGCCAGCAGTGAGGGGGGGGACCACACAGATACGCAGTATTTT.